This TCR beta chain appears in the sequencing data of a study of PD-1 blockade in classical Hodgkin lymphoma. Regarding time point: newly diagnosed, previously untreated cHL patient sample. Serving as comparison were PBMCs from newly diagnosed, untreated classical Hodgkin lymphoma, which were sequenced alongside the relapsed/refractory trial patients. Concerning this clone: Its target is not known. Mismatch with germline at one junction end may stem from a read error.

The study, taken as a whole, reports: A reduction in baseline TCR diversity was reportedly seen in newly diagnosed patients relative to healthy donors. Although disease activity or prior therapy may be involved, causes of the repertoire differences remain undefined.

The germline CDR1 and CDR2 sequences are SGDLS and YYNGEE. There are 15 residues in the CDR3. Only in-frame clones appear in the TCRdb table, and some are missing; sequencing was by immunoSEQ multiplex PCR. The sample comprises fewer than 20,000 clones, 80% to 90% of which are singletons, and over 6.5% rests with the top ten. The sequence came from a human donor with classical Hodgkin lymphoma. The V and J genes are TRBV9 and TRBJ2-5; 9 nucleotides match TRBD2. The sequenced material came from peripheral blood mononuclear cells (PBMCs). CDR3 protein: CASSVGTSDQESQYF. The CDR3 DNA sequence: TGTGCCAGCAGCGTAGGGACTAGCGACCAAGAGTCCCAGTACTTC.